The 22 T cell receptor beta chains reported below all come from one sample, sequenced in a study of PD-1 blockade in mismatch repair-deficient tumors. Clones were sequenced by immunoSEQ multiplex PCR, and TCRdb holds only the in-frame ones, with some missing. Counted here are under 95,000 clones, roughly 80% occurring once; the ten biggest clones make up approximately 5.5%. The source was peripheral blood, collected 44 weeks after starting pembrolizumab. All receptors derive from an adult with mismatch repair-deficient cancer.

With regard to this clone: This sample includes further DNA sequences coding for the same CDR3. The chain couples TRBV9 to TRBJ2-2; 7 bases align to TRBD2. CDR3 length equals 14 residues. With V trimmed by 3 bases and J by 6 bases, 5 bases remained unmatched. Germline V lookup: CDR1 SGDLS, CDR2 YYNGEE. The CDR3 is CASSGGGIAGELFF. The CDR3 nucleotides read TGTGCCAGCAGCGGGGGAGGGATAGCCGGGGAGCTGTTTTTT.

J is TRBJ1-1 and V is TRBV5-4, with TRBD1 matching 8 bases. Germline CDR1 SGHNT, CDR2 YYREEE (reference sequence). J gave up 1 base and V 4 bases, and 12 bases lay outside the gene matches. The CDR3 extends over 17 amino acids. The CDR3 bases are TGTGCCAGCAGCCCCGGACAGGGCGTTTTAGGGAACACTGAAGCTTTCTTT. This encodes CASSPGQGVLGNTEAFF.

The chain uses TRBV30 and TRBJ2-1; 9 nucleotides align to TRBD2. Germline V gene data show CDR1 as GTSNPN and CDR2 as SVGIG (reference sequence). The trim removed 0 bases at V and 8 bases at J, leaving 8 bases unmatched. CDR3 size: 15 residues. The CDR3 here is CAWSVSSSGNYEQFF. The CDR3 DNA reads TGTGCCTGGAGTGTTTCGTCTAGCGGGAACTATGAGCAGTTCTTC.

CDR3 DNA sequence: TGTGCCAGCTCAATAGCGGGAGGGCCCTACGAGCAGTACTTC. Amino acid sequence: CASSIAGGPYEQYF. The genes are TRBV18 and TRBJ2-7, with 11 bases lining up with TRBD2. The germline V gene has CDR1 KGHSH and CDR2 LQKENI. The CDR3 extends over 14 amino acids. With 5 bases clipped from V and 2 bases from J, the junction kept 2 bases outside the gene matches.

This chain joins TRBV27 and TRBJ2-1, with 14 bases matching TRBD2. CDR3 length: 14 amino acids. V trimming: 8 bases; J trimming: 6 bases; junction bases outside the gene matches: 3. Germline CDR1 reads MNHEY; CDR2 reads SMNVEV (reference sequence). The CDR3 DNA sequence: TGTGCCAGCCAGACTAGCGGGAGGGCCAATGAGCAGTTCTTC. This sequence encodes CASQTSGRANEQFF.

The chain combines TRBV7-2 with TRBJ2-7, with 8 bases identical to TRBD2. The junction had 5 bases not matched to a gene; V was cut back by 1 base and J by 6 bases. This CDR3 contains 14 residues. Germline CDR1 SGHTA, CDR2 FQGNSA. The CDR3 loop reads CASSLDSGSGEQYF. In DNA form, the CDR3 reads TGTGCCAGCAGCTTAGACAGCGGGAGTGGCGAGCAGTACTTC.

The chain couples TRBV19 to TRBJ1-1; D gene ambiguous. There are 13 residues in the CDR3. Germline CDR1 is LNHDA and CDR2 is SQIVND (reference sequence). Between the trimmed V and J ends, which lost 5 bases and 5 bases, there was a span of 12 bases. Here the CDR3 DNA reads TGTGCCAGTAGTCCGGGGAAGAGGACTGAAGCTTTCTTT. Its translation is CASSPGKRTEAFF. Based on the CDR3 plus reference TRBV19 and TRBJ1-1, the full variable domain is DGGITQSPKYLFRKEGQNVTLSCEQNLNHDAMYWYRQDPGQGLRLIYYSQIVNDFQKGDIAEGYSVSREKKESFPLTVTSAQKNPTAFYLCASSPGKRTEAFFGQGTRLTVV.

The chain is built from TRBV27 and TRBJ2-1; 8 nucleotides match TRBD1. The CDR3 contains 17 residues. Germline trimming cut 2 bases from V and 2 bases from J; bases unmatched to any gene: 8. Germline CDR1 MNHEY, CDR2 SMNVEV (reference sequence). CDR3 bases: TGTGCCAGCAGTTTACGCCCTGGACAGGGAACCTACAATGAGCAGTTCTTC. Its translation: CASSLRPGQGTYNEQFF.

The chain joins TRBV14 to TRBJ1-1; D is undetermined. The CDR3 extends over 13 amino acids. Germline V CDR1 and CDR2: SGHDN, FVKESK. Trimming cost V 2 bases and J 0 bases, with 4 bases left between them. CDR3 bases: TGTGCCAGCAGCCAATTGCTGAACACTGAAGCTTTCTTT. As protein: CASSQLLNTEAFF. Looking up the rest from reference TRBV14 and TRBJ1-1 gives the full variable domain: EAGVTQFPSHSVIEKGQTVTLRCDPISGHDNLYWYRRVMGKEIKFLLHFVKESKQDESGMPNNRFLAERTGGTYSTLKVQPAELEDSGVYFCASSQLLNTEAFFGQGTRLTVV.

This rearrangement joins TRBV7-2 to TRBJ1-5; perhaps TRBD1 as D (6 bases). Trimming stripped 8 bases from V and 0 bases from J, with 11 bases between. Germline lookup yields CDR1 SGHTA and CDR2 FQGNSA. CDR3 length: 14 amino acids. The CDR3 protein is CASSDSHSNQPQHF. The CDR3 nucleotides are TGTGCCAGCTCGGACAGCCATAGCAATCAGCCCCAGCATTTT.

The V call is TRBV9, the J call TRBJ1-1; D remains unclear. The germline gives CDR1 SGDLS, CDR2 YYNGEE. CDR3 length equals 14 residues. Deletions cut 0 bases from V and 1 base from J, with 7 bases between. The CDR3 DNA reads TGTGCCAGCAGCGTAGTTAAACAGAACACTGAAGCTTTCTTT. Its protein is CASSVVKQNTEAFF.

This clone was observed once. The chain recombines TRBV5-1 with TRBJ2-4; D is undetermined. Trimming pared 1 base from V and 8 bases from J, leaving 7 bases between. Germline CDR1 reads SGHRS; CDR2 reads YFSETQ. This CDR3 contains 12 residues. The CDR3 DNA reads TGCGCCAGCAGCTTGTTAGGGCACATTCAGTACTTC. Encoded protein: CASSLLGHIQYF.

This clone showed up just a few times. The CDR3 DNA reads as TGTGCCAGCTCACCAGGGGCAACATACAATGAGCAGTTCTTC. It yields the protein CASSPGATYNEQFF. This chain joins TRBV18 and TRBJ2-1, with D perhaps matching TRBD1 (5 bases). Deletions cut 2 bases from V and 4 bases from J, with 9 bases between. The CDR3 sequence is 14 residues long. Germline CDR1 is KGHSH and CDR2 is LQKENI.

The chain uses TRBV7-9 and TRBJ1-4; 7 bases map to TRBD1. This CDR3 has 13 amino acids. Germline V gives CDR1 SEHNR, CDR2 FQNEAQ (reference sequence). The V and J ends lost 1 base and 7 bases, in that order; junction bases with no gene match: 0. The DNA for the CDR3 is TGTGCCAGCAGCTTAGACAGGGGTGAAAAACTGTTTTTT. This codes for CASSLDRGEKLFF.

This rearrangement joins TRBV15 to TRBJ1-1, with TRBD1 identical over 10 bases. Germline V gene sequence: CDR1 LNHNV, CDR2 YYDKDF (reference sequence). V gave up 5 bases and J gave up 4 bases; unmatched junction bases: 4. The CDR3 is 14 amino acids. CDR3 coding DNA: TGTGCCACCAGCCGCCGGACAGGGGGCACTGAAGCTTTCTTT. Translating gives CATSRRTGGTEAFF. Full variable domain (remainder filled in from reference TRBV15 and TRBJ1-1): DAMVIQNPRYQVTQFGKPVTLSCSQTLNHNVMYWYQQKSSQAPKLLFHYYDKDFNNEADTPDNFQSRRPNTSFCFLDIRSPGLGDTAMYLCATSRRTGGTEAFFGQGTRLTVV.

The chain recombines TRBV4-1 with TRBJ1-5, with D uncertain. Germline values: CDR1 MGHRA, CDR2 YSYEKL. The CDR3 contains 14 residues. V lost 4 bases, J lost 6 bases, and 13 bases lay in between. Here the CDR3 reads CASSPKDGTQPQHF. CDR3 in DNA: TGCGCCAGCAGCCCAAAGGACGGCACTCAGCCCCAGCATTTT.

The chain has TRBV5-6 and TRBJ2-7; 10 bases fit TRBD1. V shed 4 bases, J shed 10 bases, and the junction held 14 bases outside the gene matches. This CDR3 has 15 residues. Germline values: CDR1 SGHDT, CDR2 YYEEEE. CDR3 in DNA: TGTGCCAGCAGCCCGGGGGGGACAGGGGTGCTTAAACAGTACTTC. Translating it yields CASSPGGTGVLKQYF.

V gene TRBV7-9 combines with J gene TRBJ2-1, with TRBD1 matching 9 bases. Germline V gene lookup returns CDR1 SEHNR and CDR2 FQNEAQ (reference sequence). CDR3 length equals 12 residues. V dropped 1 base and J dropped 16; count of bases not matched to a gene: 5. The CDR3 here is CASSLGDRVHFF. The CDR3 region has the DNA TGTGCCAGCAGCTTAGGGGACAGGGTACACTTCTTC. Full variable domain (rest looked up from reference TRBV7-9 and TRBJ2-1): DTGVSQNPRHKITKRGQNVTFRCDPISEHNRLYWYRQTLGQGPEFLTYFQNEAQLEKSRLLSDRFSAERPKGSFSTLEIQRTEQGDSAMYLCASSLGDRVHFFGPGTRLTVL.

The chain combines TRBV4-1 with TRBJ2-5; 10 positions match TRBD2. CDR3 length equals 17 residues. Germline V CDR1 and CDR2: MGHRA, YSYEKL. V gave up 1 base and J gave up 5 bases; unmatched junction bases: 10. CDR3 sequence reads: CASSQGPTSGMGETQYF. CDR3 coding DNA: TGCGCCAGCAGCCAAGGACCTACTAGCGGGATGGGTGAGACCCAGTACTTC.

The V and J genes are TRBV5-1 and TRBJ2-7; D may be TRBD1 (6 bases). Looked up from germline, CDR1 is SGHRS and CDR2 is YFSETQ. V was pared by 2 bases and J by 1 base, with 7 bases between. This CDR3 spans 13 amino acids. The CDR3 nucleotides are TGCGCCAGCAGCTTACAGGGATCCTACGAGCAGTACTTC. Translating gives CASSLQGSYEQYF.

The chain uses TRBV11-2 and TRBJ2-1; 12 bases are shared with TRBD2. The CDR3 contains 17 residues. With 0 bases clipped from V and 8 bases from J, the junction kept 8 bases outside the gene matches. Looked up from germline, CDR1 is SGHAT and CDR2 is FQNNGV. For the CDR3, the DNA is TGTGCCAGCAGCTTAGAACGGCTAGCGGGAGGGCCCTATGAGCAGTTCTTC. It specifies CASSLERLAGGPYEQFF.

CDR3 coding DNA: TGTGCCAGCAGTGTGGGGGTATCAAGTAAAGGCTACACCTTC. Amino acid sequence: CASSVGVSSKGYTF. This chain connects TRBV2 to TRBJ1-2; perhaps TRBD1 as D (5 bases). Germline CDR1 SNHLY, CDR2 FYNNEI. The V end was cut by 4 bases, the J end by 8 bases, with 17 bases between. The CDR3 consists of 14 residues.